This is a list of T cell receptor beta chains from one sample in a study of post-analysis software for immune sequencing data. TCRdb reprocessed the PCR reads via MiXCR and lists one record per CDR3 protein. This sample has hundreds of thousands of distinct CDR3 sequences, with approximately 46% found just once. Specimen: blood. Receptors originate from a girl aged 5 to 17 with multiple sclerosis. The conserved cysteine and the conserved F or W are not part of the CDR3 here.

cdr3_aa: ASSQVRAGGIDYNEQF; j_call: TRBJ2-1; v_call: TRBV3-1
cdr3_aa: ASSYSRTGAGQQY; j_call: TRBJ2-4; v_call: TRBV6-5
cdr3_aa: AIKTSGRAYEQY; j_call: TRBJ2-7; v_call: TRBV10-3
cdr3_aa: ASRTGEGGMNTEAF; j_call: TRBJ1-1; v_call: TRBV6-6
cdr3_aa: ASTKLGVTDTQY; j_call: TRBJ2-3; v_call: TRBV12-3/TRBV12-4
cdr3_aa: ASSPLTSGQTQETQY; j_call: TRBJ2-5; v_call: TRBV12-3/TRBV12-4
cdr3_aa: SARSSGGTDTQY; j_call: TRBJ2-3; v_call: TRBV20-1
cdr3_aa: SVSVTATHEQY; j_call: -; v_call: TRBV29-1
cdr3_aa: ASIHGTGNTEAF; j_call: TRBJ1-1; v_call: TRBV19
cdr3_aa: SVEEGGHVYEQY; j_call: TRBJ2-7; v_call: TRBV29-1